A single count supports the clone carrying this T cell receptor beta chain. The antigen is unknown. The length of the CDR3 is 14 residues. The germline V gene encodes CDR1 MNHEY and CDR2 SVGAGI. V was cut by 10 bases and J by 5 bases, with 15 bases left in between. This specimen comes from a study of T cell responses to AZD1222 COVID-19 vaccine. Across the whole study: Second-dose timings of about 4 or about 12 weeks were pooled. Study-level results: Donors were chiefly white British, with a greater number of females, and clonal diversity was perhaps underestimated. Regions 160-218 and 743-854 dominated among vaccine-associated CD4 TCRs spanning spike.

This table comes from immunoSEQ multiplex PCR, and its TCRdb copy is limited to in-frame clones, with some not included. The table lists 140,000 or so clones, about 90% of them singletons. This sequence originates from an adult in good health. The material was peripheral blood, obtained on day 0 of AZD1222 vaccination. The chain carries TRBV6-5 and TRBJ1-6; TRBD1 is a possible D gene (6 bases). The CDR3: CATQLGGDNSPLHF. The CDR3 DNA is TGTGCCACCCAGTTAGGGGGGGATAATTCACCCCTCCACTTT.